Listed here are 20 T cell receptor beta chains from one sample, sequenced in a study of monozygotic twins with inflammatory bowel disease. Using the 5' RACE reads, TCRdb records one entry per CDR3 protein without DNA. There are 93,000 or so distinct CDR3 sequences in the sample, with approximately 2% held by the top ten. Sequenced material: blood. These receptors all stem from a human donor with ulcerative colitis or Crohn's disease, or a healthy co-twin of an affected twin (not recorded which).

The chain uses TRBV12-3 or TRBV12-4 and TRBJ1-1; lacking DNA, the TRBD1 call made by TCRdb goes unchecked. The length of the CDR3 is 14 residues. CDR3 amino acids: CASSAKQDNTEAFF.

The chain employs TRBV7-2 and TRBJ2-1; TCRdb names TRBD1, which stays unverified in the absence of DNA. The CDR3 loop spans 14 amino acids. Germline CDR1 and CDR2: SGHTA and FQGNSA. CDR3 residues: CASSRQGRNNEQFF. Based on the CDR3 plus reference TRBV7-2 and TRBJ2-1, the full variable domain is GAGVSQSPSNKVTEKGKDVELRCDPISGHTALYWYRQSLGQGLEFLIYFQGNSAPDKSGLPSDRFSAERTGGSVSTLTIQRTQQEDSAVYLCASSRQGRNNEQFFGPGTRLTVL.

The chain employs TRBV20-1 and TRBJ2-3; TCRdb reports TRBD2, a call that lacks DNA to check it against. The CDR3 contains 13 residues. CDR1 and CDR2 (germline): DFQATT, SNEGSKA (reference sequence). The CDR3 reads CSAPTSGTDTQYF.

The V gene is TRBV5-5, the J gene TRBJ2-3; there is no DNA to check the TCRdb D call of TRBD1. The germline CDR1 and CDR2 sequences are SGHKS and YYEKEE (reference sequence). The CDR3 is made up of 17 amino acids. The chain's CDR3 is CASSPRQGARITDTQYF.

The chain uses TRBV9 and TRBJ1-1; TCRdb outputs TRBD1, but without DNA this stays unchecked. The CDR3 covers 15 residues. Germline lookup yields CDR1 SGDLS and CDR2 YYNGEE. CDR3 in amino acids: CASSLGESRGTEAFF.

V and J are TRBV4-3 and TRBJ2-7. Germline V CDR1 and CDR2: LGHNA, YSLEER. This CDR3 has 13 amino acids. The CDR3 reads CASSQVTSYEQYF.

This chain links TRBV6-2 or TRBV6-3 with TRBJ1-1; there is no DNA to check the TCRdb D call of TRBD1. CDR1 and CDR2 (germline): MNHEY, SVGEGT. CDR3 size: 13 residues. The CDR3 loop reads CASWTVVLTEAFF.

The J gene is TRBJ1-4, the V gene TRBV20-1. From germline, CDR1 is DFQATT and CDR2 SNEGSKA (reference sequence). The CDR3 covers 13 residues. This chain's CDR3 is CSARDRTNEKLFF.

This sequence joins TRBV6-1 and TRBJ2-7; TCRdb's D call of TRBD1 is untestable without DNA. From germline, CDR1 is MNHNS and CDR2 SASEGT. The CDR3 totals 14 residues. The CDR3 here is CASSISGITYEQYF.

V and J are TRBV5-1 and TRBJ1-1. CDR3 length: 14 residues. Germline V lookup: CDR1 SGHRS, CDR2 YFSETQ. CDR3 sequence: CASQLEGRGTEAFF.

The gene calls are TRBV20-1 and TRBJ2-1; the D gene TCRdb calls, TRBD2, cannot be checked with no DNA. CDR1 is DFQATT and CDR2 is SNEGSKA in the germline V gene (reference sequence). The CDR3 loop spans 18 amino acids. This CDR3 reads CSARGWGTGTSGNNEQFF.

J is TRBJ2-3 and V is TRBV5-4; TCRdb's D call of TRBD1 is untestable without DNA. The CDR3 consists of 14 residues. The V gene's germline CDR1 is SGHNT and CDR2 YYREEE (reference sequence). The CDR3 spells CASSLRQGEDTQYF.

The V call is TRBV20-1, the J call TRBJ2-1; TCRdb outputs TRBD2, but without DNA this stays unchecked. The germline V gene has CDR1 DFQATT and CDR2 SNEGSKA (reference sequence). The CDR3 is 15 residues long. CDR3 region: CSARLVYALYNEQFF.

The chain joins TRBV7-9 to TRBJ1-1; the D gene TCRdb calls, TRBD1, cannot be checked with no DNA. There are 15 residues in the CDR3. Germline V CDR1 and CDR2: SEHNR, FQNEAQ (reference sequence). The CDR3 reads CASSLSDSGGTEAFF.

The V call is TRBV6-1, the J call TRBJ2-2; TCRdb's D gene call, TRBD1, goes unchecked for lack of DNA. This CDR3 region has 14 residues. From germline, CDR1 is MNHNS and CDR2 SASEGT. CDR3 amino acids: CASNRQGNTGELFF.

Here the CDR3 reads CASSLGTRPGGNTIYF. The chain links TRBV5-4 to TRBJ1-3; TCRdb gives TRBD1 as the D gene, but with no DNA this cannot be confirmed. The germline V gene has CDR1 SGHNT and CDR2 YYREEE (reference sequence). This CDR3 comprises 16 residues.

The CDR3: CSARDSLAGYNEQFF. The V call is TRBV20-1, the J call TRBJ2-1. Per the germline V gene, CDR1 is DFQATT and CDR2 is SNEGSKA (reference sequence). The CDR3 covers 15 residues.

The chain recombines TRBV5-1 with TRBJ1-6; TCRdb proposes TRBD1, but this gene call is untestable without DNA. CDR1 and CDR2 (germline): SGHRS, YFSETQ. The CDR3 is 15 residues long. This chain's CDR3 is CASSLGDRANSPLHF. The complete variable domain, with remaining parts taken from reference TRBV5-1 and TRBJ1-6, reads KAGVTQTPRYLIKTRGQQVTLSCSPISGHRSVSWYQQTPGQGLQFLFEYFSETQRNKGNFPGRFSGRQFSNSRSEMNVSTLELGDSALYLCASSLGDRANSPLHFGNGTRLTVT.

The rearrangement uses TRBV7-8 and TRBJ2-5; with no DNA, the TCRdb D assignment of TRBD2 cannot be verified. Germline V gene sequence: CDR1 SGHVS, CDR2 FQNEAQ. The CDR3 has 16 amino acids. CDR3 region: CASSLSSGRGQETQYF.

The chain uses TRBV12-3 or TRBV12-4 and TRBJ1-6. The CDR3 has 11 residues. The CDR3 loop reads CASSFASPLHF.